The 6 T cell receptor beta chains below all came from one sample that was sequenced in a study of cytomegalovirus exposure and HLA in healthy donors. In the PCR, 60 Vbeta and 13 Jbeta primers were used. Clones were read by immunoSEQ multiplex PCR, and TCRdb kept only the in-frame ones, dropping some. This table holds 130,000 to 150,000 clones, around 72% found once. The source material was PBMCs. Receptor source: a man in his late teens or twenties in good health and CMV-seropositive.

This chain joins TRBV7-3 and TRBJ2-5; tentatively, D is TRBD1 (5 bases). CDR1 SGHTA and CDR2 FQGTGA come from the germline V gene. V was shortened by 0 bases and J by 4 bases, with 12 bases between the two germline ends. CDR3 size: 15 residues. The CDR3: CASSLTAGPGETQYF. CDR3 coding DNA: TGTGCCAGCAGCTTAACGGCAGGGCCAGGAGAGACCCAGTACTTC.

The chain links TRBV7-6 to TRBJ2-2; D gene ambiguous. Between the trimmed V and J ends, which lost 1 base and 4 bases, there was a span of 7 bases. CDR1 is SGHVS, CDR2 FNYEAQ, per germline. The CDR3 consists of 14 residues. The CDR3 bases are TGTGCCAGCAGCTTAGTCCTGGCCACCGGGGAGCTGTTTTTT. Translated: CASSLVLATGELFF.

As for this clone: At one of its ends the junction is not consistent with the germline gene, which may arise from a read error. This sequence joins TRBV28 and TRBJ1-4; 10 bases fit TRBD1. CDR1 and CDR2 (germline): MDHEN, SYDVKM. The length of the CDR3 is 15 residues. CDR3 residues: CASSASDRGREELFF. The DNA of the CDR3 is TGTGCCAGCAGTGCTTCAGACAGGGGGCGTGAAGAACTGTTTTTT.

The V call is TRBV2, the J call TRBJ1-2; D not resolved. The CDR3 runs to 12 residues. Germline V lookup: CDR1 SNHLY, CDR2 FYNNEI. The CDR3 nucleotides are TGTGTCGTACTGAAACCTAACTATGGCTACACCTTC. The encoded protein is CVVLKPNYGYTF. Together with reference TRBV2 and TRBJ1-2, the CDR3 gives the full variable domain: EPEVTQTPSHQVTQMGQEVILRCVPISNHLYFYWYRQILGQKVEFLVSFYNNEISEKSEIFDDQFSVERPDGSNFTLKIRSTKLEDSAMYFCVVLKPNYGYTFGSGTRLTVV.

CDR3 protein: CASSVVWRGTDTQYF. CDR3 nucleotides: TGTGCCAGCAGCGTAGTGTGGCGGGGCACAGATACGCAGTATTTT. The chain recombines TRBV9 with TRBJ2-3; TRBD2 is a possible D gene (5 bases). The V and J ends lost 0 bases and 1 base respectively, with 9 bases between them. This CDR3 is 15 amino acids long. From germline, CDR1 is SGDLS and CDR2 YYNGEE.

The chain joins TRBV4-1 to TRBJ1-4; D not certain. Per germline, CDR1 MGHRA and CDR2 YSYEKL. The CDR3 is 15 amino acids. V lost 2 bases and J 6 bases, leaving 13 bases between the germline ends. The chain's CDR3 is CASSQREGGDEKLFF. In nucleotides, the CDR3 is TGCGCCAGCAGCCAACGGGAAGGAGGAGATGAAAAACTGTTTTTT.